The clone carrying this T cell receptor (beta chain) is classed as medium-sized by frequency. The record originates from a study of T cells expressing NK-cell markers. TCRdb reprocessed the 5' RACE reads and reports one entry per CDR3 protein, with no DNA. This repertoire includes under 35,000 distinct CDR3 sequences. The length of the CDR3 is 15 residues. Germline CDR1 and CDR2: SGHDN and FVKESK. The sequenced sample consisted of blood T cells: a sorted CD56 or NKG2C T cell subset, CD4+ or CD8+ T cells, or bulk PBMC T cells (not recorded which). The chain joins TRBV14 to TRBJ2-2; TCRdb outputs TRBD1, but without DNA this stays unchecked. The sequence was obtained from a woman aged 18 to 75 in good health. CDR3 in amino acids: CASSQYRGNTGELFF.